This TCR beta chain was captured by sequencing in a study of T cell changes during pregnancy in multiple sclerosis. Profiling relied on immunoSEQ multiplex PCR, and the TCRdb table lists in-frame clones only, not all of them. The sample lists about 98,000 clones; 90% to 95% were seen once. The CDR3 runs to 15 residues. Germline loops: CDR1 SSHAT, CDR2 FNYEAQ (reference sequence). As for this clone: Sequence at one end of the junction differs from germline and may be a read error.

The TCR sequence derives from a female donor in good health, enrolled as a control in a pregnancy study. The sample in question was peripheral blood, obtained after pregnancy. This chain links TRBV7-7 with TRBJ2-1; 9 positions agree with TRBD2. In DNA form, the CDR3 reads TGTGCTAGCAGCGCGACTAGCGGAGCCTACAATGAGCAGTTCTTC. Amino acids: CASSATSGAYNEQFF.